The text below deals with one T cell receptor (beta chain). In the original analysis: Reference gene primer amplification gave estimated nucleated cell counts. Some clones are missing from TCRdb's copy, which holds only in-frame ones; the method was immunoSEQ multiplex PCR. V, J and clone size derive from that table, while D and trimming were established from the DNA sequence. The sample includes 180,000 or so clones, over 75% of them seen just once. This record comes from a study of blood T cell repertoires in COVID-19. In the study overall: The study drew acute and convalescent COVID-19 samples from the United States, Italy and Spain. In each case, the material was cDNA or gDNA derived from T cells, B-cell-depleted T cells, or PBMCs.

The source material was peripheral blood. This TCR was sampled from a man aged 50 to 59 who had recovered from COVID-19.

Here the CDR3 DNA reads TGTGCCAGCAGCCCTATCGAGGGGGCGCGGAATGAGCAGTTCTTC. Its translation is CASSPIEGARNEQFF. The rearrangement links TRBV28 to TRBJ2-1; 7 bases line up with TRBD1. V dropped 6 bases and J dropped 7; count of bases not matched to a gene: 12. Germline V CDR1 and CDR2: MDHEN, SYDVKM. The CDR3 is made up of 15 amino acids. The whole variable domain, remainder taken from reference TRBV28 and TRBJ2-1, is DVKVTQSSRYLVKRTGEKVFLECVQDMDHENMFWYRQDPGLGLRLIYFSYDVKMKEKGDIPEGYSVSREKKERFSLILESASTNQTSMYLCASSPIEGARNEQFFGPGTRLTVL.